The 27 T cell receptor beta chains below were found in one sample sequenced in a study of blood T cell repertoires in COVID-19. Repertoires were generated with immunoSEQ multiplex PCR, while TCRdb's copy carries only in-frame clones and drops some. The sample consists of tens of thousands of clones, about four fifths of them appearing once. Material for sequencing was peripheral blood. The source is a man aged 45-60 years with active or convalescent COVID-19.

The chain carries TRBV19 and TRBJ2-3; 9 nucleotides align to TRBD2. J lost 5 bases, V lost 6 bases, and 15 bases had no gene match. CDR3 length equals 17 residues. Germline CDR1 reads LNHDA; CDR2 reads SQIVND (reference sequence). The DNA for the CDR3 is TGTGCCAGTAGCCCAATTAAAGCGGGGGGCCGCGGAGATACGCAGTATTTT. It codes for CASSPIKAGGRGDTQYF.

J is TRBJ2-1 and V is TRBV5-1; 9 positions agree with TRBD2. Germline V gene lookup returns CDR1 SGHRS and CDR2 YFSETQ. V was clipped by 0 bases and J by 9 bases; unmatched bases: 7. The CDR3 consists of 15 residues. For the CDR3, the DNA is TGCGCCAGCAGCTTGGCGGCGGGGGGGCCGGGTGAGCAGTTCTTC. Its protein is CASSLAAGGPGEQFF.

J is TRBJ2-7 and V is TRBV27, with D perhaps TRBD2 (6 bases). Germline V lookup: CDR1 MNHEY, CDR2 SMNVEV (reference sequence). The CDR3 runs to 15 residues. V was shortened by 7 bases and J by 0 bases, with 16 bases between the two germline ends. CDR3 bases: TGTGCCAGCACCCAATGGTCCGGGGGCTCCTACGAGCAGTACTTC. This translates into CASTQWSGGSYEQYF.

The J gene is TRBJ1-4, the V gene TRBV4-2, with a possible D match to TRBD1 (6 bases). In germline, CDR1 is LGHNA, CDR2 YNFKEQ. Trimming stripped 6 bases from V and 3 bases from J, with 11 bases between. The CDR3 totals 14 residues. CDR3 sequence (DNA): TGTGCCAGCAGTACAGGACAGTCTAATGAAAAACTGTTTTTT. Its translation is CASSTGQSNEKLFF.

This sequence joins TRBV21-1 and TRBJ2-1; the tabulated D call, TRBD2, remains unverified against the DNA. TRBV21-1 is a pseudogene segment. The CDR3 spans 19 residues. CDR3 amino acids: CASSKGDSERAGWDNEQFF. Here the CDR3 DNA reads TGTGCCAGCAGCAAAGGGGACTCCGAAAGAGCGGGGTGGGACAATGAGCAGTTCTTC.

The rearrangement joins TRBV18 to TRBJ1-4; a weak D match, TRBD1 (6 bases). The ends were cut back, 3 bases at V and 0 bases at J, with 14 bases in the middle. Germline CDR1 is KGHSH and CDR2 is LQKENI. This CDR3 is 17 amino acids long. The CDR3 DNA is TGTGCCAGCTCACCGCAGGAACAGGGCACAACTAATGAAAAACTGTTTTTT. Translated, it gives CASSPQEQGTTNEKLFF. Complete variable domain (other parts from reference TRBV18 and TRBJ1-4): NAGVMQNPRHLVRRRGQEARLRCSPMKGHSHVYWYRQLPEEGLKFMVYLQKENIIDESGMPKERFSAEFPKEGPSILRIQQVVRGDSAAYFCASSPQEQGTTNEKLFFGSGTQLSVL.

The chain is built from TRBV5-6 and TRBJ1-5; TRBD1 agrees at 8 bases. Germline V gives CDR1 SGHDT, CDR2 YYEEEE. The CDR3 consists of 16 residues. V gave up 3 bases and J gave up 7 bases; unmatched junction bases: 12. As DNA, the CDR3 is TGTGCCAGCAGCTGGGGGGGACAGGCCCTTAACCAGCCCCAGCATTTT. Its translation: CASSWGGQALNQPQHF.

The V call is TRBV29-1, the J call TRBJ2-1; 12 bases align to TRBD1. The J segment lost 8 bases and the V segment lost 3 bases, leaving 5 bases of the junction unmatched. Germline V gene lookup returns CDR1 SQVTM and CDR2 ANQGSEA. The CDR3 spans 14 residues. In DNA, the CDR3 is TGCAGCGTTGATCCCGGGACAGGGGGCCATGAGCAGTTCTTC. Translating gives CSVDPGTGGHEQFF.

The chain joins TRBV15 to TRBJ2-1, with 12 bases fitting TRBD2. Germline-derived CDR1 and CDR2 are LNHNV and YYDKDF (reference sequence). This CDR3 is 16 amino acids long. J gave up 8 bases and V 3 bases, and 8 bases lay outside the gene matches. CDR3 protein: CATSSKLAGGIDEQFF. The CDR3 DNA reads TGTGCCACCAGCAGTAAACTAGCGGGGGGTATTGATGAGCAGTTCTTC.

The rearrangement joins TRBV28 to TRBJ1-1, with D hard to call. Trimming left V 2 bases short and J 2 bases short, with 9 bases between. CDR1 is MDHEN and CDR2 is SYDVKM in the germline V gene. The CDR3 is 14 residues long. The DNA of the CDR3 is TGTGCCAGCAGTTTAGGGCATACCAACACTGAAGCTTTCTTT. It is translated as CASSLGHTNTEAFF. Variable domain in full (rest from reference TRBV28 and TRBJ1-1): DVKVTQSSRYLVKRTGEKVFLECVQDMDHENMFWYRQDPGLGLRLIYFSYDVKMKEKGDIPEGYSVSREKKERFSLILESASTNQTSMYLCASSLGHTNTEAFFGQGTRLTVV.

This clone was seen a single time. The chain combines TRBV11-2 with TRBJ1-2, with 9 nucleotides matching TRBD1. V lost 5 bases to trimming and J lost 3 bases; unmatched junction nucleotides: 1. The CDR3 is made up of 13 amino acids. In germline, CDR1 is SGHAT, CDR2 FQNNGV. CDR3 bases: TGTGCCAGCAGCCGGGACAGGGACTATGGCTACACCTTC. It encodes CASSRDRDYGYTF.

The chain is built from TRBV29-1 and TRBJ1-1; TRBD1 matches 11 bases. The CDR3 is 13 residues long. The V gene's germline CDR1 is SQVTM and CDR2 ANQGSEA. The junction had 4 bases not matched to a gene; V was cut back by 4 bases and J by 6 bases. The CDR3 nucleotides are TGCAGCGTTGGGACAGGGGGCAACCCTGAAGCTTTCTTT. Translated: CSVGTGGNPEAFF.

This chain uses TRBV5-1 with TRBJ1-3; D is ambiguous. Per the germline V gene, CDR1 is SGHRS and CDR2 is YFSETQ. The CDR3 length is 15 residues. V dropped 4 bases and J dropped 4 bases, with 15 bases sitting between them. Here the CDR3 DNA reads TGCGCCAGCAGCCCGAGCACTTTCGCGGGAAACACCATATATTTT. Its protein product is CASSPSTFAGNTIYF.

This clone was detected only once. This chain joins TRBV3-1 (or the pseudogene TRBV3-2) and TRBJ2-1, with 7 bases that match TRBD1. Germline CDR1 and CDR2: LGHDT and YNNKEL (reference sequence). The length of the CDR3 is 19 residues. The V and J ends lost 0 bases and 0 bases, in that order; junction bases with no gene match: 11. The CDR3 DNA reads as TGTGCCAGCAGCCAAGATAGTCCGGGACAGTGGAGCTCCTACAATGAGCAGTTCTTC. The encoded protein is CASSQDSPGQWSSYNEQFF.

The V call is TRBV29-1, the J call TRBJ2-3, with a tentative D call TRBD1 (6 bases). The CDR3 is made up of 14 amino acids. Trimming left V 3 bases short and J 2 bases short, with 12 bases between. Germline V gene lookup returns CDR1 SQVTM and CDR2 ANQGSEA. CDR3 sequence: CSVEAGVNTDTQYF. DNA for the CDR3: TGCAGCGTTGAGGCAGGGGTCAACACAGATACGCAGTATTTT.

This clone came up once. The chain is built from TRBV18 and TRBJ1-5; D might be TRBD1 (5 bases). V shed 3 bases and J shed 9 bases, with 15 bases lying between them. CDR1 KGHSH and CDR2 LQKENI come from the germline V gene. The CDR3 spans 14 residues. The CDR3 protein is CASSPSGVRGPQHF. Here the CDR3 DNA reads TGTGCCAGCTCACCGTCGGGGGTCCGCGGGCCCCAGCATTTT.

The V gene is TRBV21-1, the J gene TRBJ1-4. TRBV21-1 constitutes a pseudogene. CDR3 length: 13 amino acids. The CDR3, as DNA: TGTGCCAGCAGCGCAGGACGGGAGGAAAAACTGTTTTTT. As protein: CASSAGREEKLFF.

The rearrangement uses TRBV5-1 and TRBJ2-2, with no clear D. Germline CDR1 reads SGHRS; CDR2 reads YFSETQ. The CDR3 runs to 12 residues. Trimming removed 4 bases from V and 3 bases from J, with 4 bases in between. The CDR3 DNA sequence: TGCGCCAGCAGCCTTTACACCGGGGAGCTGTTTTTT. Translating gives CASSLYTGELFF.

The rearrangement uses TRBV5-1 and TRBJ2-5, with D perhaps matching TRBD1 (6 bases). The CDR3 length is 15 residues. Trimming pared 2 bases from V and 4 bases from J, leaving 15 bases between. The germline CDR1 and CDR2 sequences are SGHRS and YFSETQ. CDR3 nucleotides: TGCGCCAGCAGCTTATTTGGACAGCAGGTAGAGACCCAGTACTTC. Translating gives CASSLFGQQVETQYF.

In DNA, the CDR3 is TGTGCCAGTAGCCCCAGGGAAGGTGGCTACACCTTC. It codes for CASSPREGGYTF. The V and J genes are TRBV19 and TRBJ1-2; D possibly corresponds to TRBD1 (5 bases). CDR1 is LNHDA and CDR2 is SQIVND in the germline V gene (reference sequence). The CDR3 loop spans 12 amino acids. V gave up 6 bases and J gave up 7 bases, with 12 bases separating them.

The rearrangement links TRBV7-9 to TRBJ2-3; a possible D gene is TRBD2 (6 bases). CDR1 and CDR2 from the germline V gene are SEHNR and FQNEAQ (reference sequence). This CDR3 is 16 amino acids long. The V end lost 2 bases, the J end lost 0 bases, and 12 bases lay between the germline ends. CDR3 amino acids: CASSLPVAASTDTQYF. The CDR3 DNA reads as TGTGCCAGCAGCTTACCTGTAGCGGCTAGCACAGATACGCAGTATTTT.

The CDR3 is CATSDSAGTGWDEQFF. CDR3 nucleotides: TGTGCCACCAGTGACTCTGCCGGGACAGGGTGGGATGAGCAGTTCTTC. The chain recombines TRBV24-1 with TRBJ2-1; 9 nucleotides match TRBD1. J gave up 8 bases and V 4 bases, and 11 bases lay outside the gene matches. The CDR3 totals 16 residues. Germline-derived CDR1 and CDR2 are KGHDR and SFDVKD.

The chain is built from TRBV18 and TRBJ2-3; D is uncertain. V was pared by 1 base and J by 6 bases, with 11 bases between. This CDR3 comprises 14 residues. CDR1 is KGHSH, CDR2 LQKENI, per germline. CDR3 in amino acids: CASSPQGEWDTQYF. CDR3 nucleotide sequence: TGTGCCAGCTCACCACAAGGAGAATGGGATACGCAGTATTTT.

The rearrangement uses TRBV25-1 and TRBJ2-2; TRBD1 agrees at 9 bases. The CDR3 extends over 16 amino acids. V shed 3 bases, J shed 1 base, and the junction held 3 bases outside the gene matches. Germline CDR1 reads MGHDK; CDR2 reads SYGVNS. The CDR3 nucleotides read TGTGCCAGCAGTGATTGGGACAGGGAGAACACCGGGGAGCTGTTTTTT. Translation: CASSDWDRENTGELFF.

The chain carries TRBV3-1 (or the pseudogene TRBV3-2) and TRBJ2-7; TRBD2 matches at 8 bases. CDR3 length: 14 amino acids. Per germline, CDR1 LGHDT and CDR2 YNNKEL (reference sequence). J was trimmed by 3 bases and V by 0 bases; bases with no gene match: 1. CDR3 amino acids: CASSQEGTSYEQYF. Here the CDR3 DNA reads TGTGCCAGCAGCCAAGAAGGGACTAGCTACGAGCAGTACTTC.

The V call is TRBV5-1, the J call TRBJ2-7; D gene uncertain. This CDR3 has 13 amino acids. Trimming took off 5 bases at V and 0 bases at J, with 9 bases between the two ends. Germline V gene sequence: CDR1 SGHRS, CDR2 YFSETQ. For the CDR3, the DNA is TGCGCCAGCAGGAACAGCCGCTCCTACGAGCAGTACTTC. This codes for CASRNSRSYEQYF. Filled out from reference TRBV5-1 and TRBJ2-7, the complete variable domain reads KAGVTQTPRYLIKTRGQQVTLSCSPISGHRSVSWYQQTPGQGLQFLFEYFSETQRNKGNFPGRFSGRQFSNSRSEMNVSTLELGDSALYLCASRNSRSYEQYFGPGTRLTVT.

CDR3 loop: CASSQTGQGNQPQHF. In DNA, the CDR3 is TGCGCCAGCAGCCAAACGGGACAGGGCAATCAGCCCCAGCATTTT. The gene calls are TRBV4-1 and TRBJ1-5; TRBD1 matches 8 bases. V was pared by 2 bases and J by 2 bases, with 2 bases of the junction left unmatched. The CDR3 covers 15 residues. In germline, CDR1 is MGHRA, CDR2 YSYEKL.